This T cell receptor beta chain was sequenced for a study of shared clonotypes between healthy human individuals. Study results and caveats: Naive CD4 clonotype sharing across a handful of donors was about 5%.

Genomic DNA per cell subset filled all wells of several immunoSEQ plates. Sorted-subset replicate PCR reactions contained 200 to 250 ng DNA, corresponding to approximately 30,000 T cell genomes. Method: immunoSEQ multiplex PCR; TCRdb's copy keeps in-frame clones and lacks some. The data contain around 600,000 clones, around 95% of them singletons. Concerning this clone: Its specificity is not known.

The CDR3 is 15 amino acids. J was trimmed by 0 bases and V by 4 bases; bases with no gene match: 5. From germline, CDR1 is SGHDT and CDR2 YYEEEE. Selected positively for CCR7 and CD45RO-negative, naive CD8 cells excluded terminally differentiated effector memory CD45RA+ cells. The source material was naive CD8+ T cells sorted from blood. The TCR originated in a young woman in good health. The genes are TRBV5-6 and TRBJ2-3; TRBD1 agrees at 7 bases. In DNA form, the CDR3 reads TGTGCCAGCAGCGATGGGACAGCTAGCACAGATACGCAGTATTTT. Translated, it gives CASSDGTASTDTQYF.